This entry is about one T cell receptor beta chain. The clone's antigen remains unknown. Base-call qualities are not available, and no considerably larger clone is one nucleotide away. This sample is part of a study of blood T cell repertoires in COVID-19 (dated by TCRdb to the early 2020s). With respect to the entire study: The collaborator samples originated in the United States, Italy and Spain and spanned the acute and convalescent phases of COVID-19. The prospective study material was composed of cDNA or gDNA derived from T cells, B-cell-depleted T cells, or PBMCs. Deeply sampled blood TCRbeta repertoires from subjects exposed to, actively infected with, or recovered from COVID-19 were included in the dataset. The repertoires were released in a freely available public database meant as a resource for research on the immune response to SARS-CoV-2. The samples were drawn from the first 160 participants of the ongoing ImmuneRACE study and from roughly 1,300 subjects provided by 6 global collaborators. A de-identified subject ID, COVID-19 status, age in years and sex were almost always included in the sample metadata. Where available, HLA class I and class II types were taken from metadata supplied by the sample provider and were not determined by assay-based typing.

Sequences SGDLS (CDR1) and YYNGEE (CDR2) are obtained from the germline V gene. The CDR3 has 14 amino acids, counting the end cysteine and phenylalanine. Only the CDR3 region is kept as DNA, spanning 42 bases read in frame from base 1. Trimming takes 0 bases from V and 4 bases from J, and the germline ends sit 8 bases apart. Each collaborating institution followed its own protocols to collect whole blood in K2EDTA tubes. Collaborator samples were shipped for TCRbeta analysis as frozen whole blood, isolated PBMCs, or DNA extracted from either sample type. The investigation overall reported the following: Clinical and demographic metadata were provided uncurated, with the amount varying by source and participant.

TCRbeta CDR3 regions were amplified from genomic DNA by means of the immunoSEQ Assay, a bias-controlled multiplex PCR. The published analysis was carried out like this. The number of nucleated cells in each sample was estimated by amplification of reference gene primers within the assay. Sequence reads were collapsed and filtered to measure the absolute abundance of every unique TCRbeta CDR3 rearrangement. For each sample, productive Simpson clonality was calculated as the square root of Simpson's diversity index across productive rearrangements. The immuneACCESS repertoire file appears here via TCRdb, limited to in-frame rearrangements. These files lack a portion of the clones; in checked studies, under half of the deficit traces to unresolved V genes, and the cause of the others is not known. That table furnishes V, J and clone size, whereas the DNA furnished D and trimming. The sample table holds approximately 190,000 clones, of which about 80% were seen once. Of the sample, about 6.3% is held by the ten largest clones.

The rearrangement combines TRBV9 with TRBJ1-3; confidence is insufficient to name the D gene. Sequenced material: peripheral blood. The sequence derives from a man aged 55 to 70 with acute or convalescent COVID-19. The nucleotide sequence is TGTGCCAGCAGCGTAGGGGCGCCCGGAAACACCATATATTTT. This translates into CASSVGAPGNTIYF.